Listed below are T cell receptor beta chains from one sample, sequenced in a study of neurological immune-mediated disorders. Each CDR3 protein is one row after TCRdb ran MiXCR on the 5' RACE reads. The sample contains 20,000 to 25,000 distinct CDR3 sequences, 6.2% of which appear only once. Sequencing input: CD8+ T cells from blood. The origin of the receptors is a man between 18 and 35 years old in good health. Both conserved end residues are part of each CDR3. Fields, in order: J gene, D gene, V gene, clone size, CDR3 DNA, CDR3 protein. The D gene is left open where the match is weak. Clone size is given for some rows only: seen once, a few or many times, or a class if the clone is expanded.

TRBJ2-7 TRBD1 TRBV7-9 many TGTGCCAGCAGCGACCCCACAGGGGGCTACGAGCAGTACTTC CASSDPTGGYEQYF
TRBJ1-5 NA TRBV28 NA TGTGCCAGCAGTCTGCCAGAGGGGGTTCTTCAGCCCCAGCATTTT CASSLPEGVLQPQHF
TRBJ2-7 TRBD1 TRBV7-3 many TGTGCCAGCAGCTTGGTGGGACAGGGATCGCCCTACGAGCAGTACTTC CASSLVGQGSPYEQYF
TRBJ2-3 NA TRBV7-3 many TGTGCCAGCAGCTTGCAGAGGACTAGCACAGATACGCAGTATTTT CASSLQRTSTDTQYF
TRBJ2-2 NA TRBV29-1 many TGCAGCGTTGTGCAGGGGTTTACCGGGGAGCTGTTTTTT CSVVQGFTGELFF
TRBJ1-5 TRBD1 TRBV5-1 many TGCGCCAGCAGTCGGGACAGGAATCAGCCCCAGCATTTT CASSRDRNQPQHF
TRBJ1-1 NA TRBV7-9 many TGTGCCAGCAGCTTAGGGCAGGGGATGAACACTGAAGCTTTCTTT CASSLGQGMNTEAFF
TRBJ2-5 NA TRBV12-5 many TGTGCTAGTGGTTTGAGTACAGGGATAGAGACCCAGTACTTC CASGLSTGIETQYF
TRBJ1-2 NA TRBV7-8 many TGTGCCAGCAGCGCACACACAGGGTCTGGCTACACCTTC CASSAHTGSGYTF
TRBJ2-7 NA TRBV9 many TGTGCCAGCAGCGGCACAGGTCCTAGGCAGTACTTC CASSGTGPRQYF
TRBJ2-7 NA TRBV7-6 many TGTGCCAGCAGCCCCGCGGGTCTCTCCTACGAGCAGTACTTC CASSPAGLSYEQYF